This T cell receptor (beta chain) emerged from a study of T cell responses to AZD1222 COVID-19 vaccine. General study points: Nearly half of unique spike-specific TCRs reportedly avoided B.1.351 and B.1.1.7 mutated regions.

Here immunoSEQ multiplex PCR was the method, and the copy in TCRdb shows in-frame clones only, minus some. This sample has more than 150,000 clones, with approximately 87% found just once. About this clone: What it binds is not known.

It was second doses at about 4 or about 12 weeks that were pooled. This sequence originates from an adult who received the AZD1222 COVID-19 vaccine. The material sequenced was peripheral blood, taken 28 days after the second AZD1222 dose.

CDR3 sequence reads: CSARTGITEAFF. The CDR3 region has the DNA TGCAGCGCACGGACAGGGATCACTGAAGCTTTCTTT. The genes are TRBV29-1 and TRBJ1-1, with TRBD1 matching over 8 bases. Germline V gene sequence: CDR1 SQVTM, CDR2 ANQGSEA. The V gene end was trimmed by 7 bases and the J gene end by 4 bases; junction bases not matched to a gene: 5. The CDR3 extends over 12 amino acids.